This entry lists 16 T cell receptor beta chains sequenced from one sample in a study of blood T cell dynamics during melanoma immunotherapy. Libraries were prepared by immunoSEQ multiplex PCR; TCRdb keeps only in-frame clonotypes and omits some of them. This sample yields 9,500 to 13,000 clones, of which roughly 90% are seen a single time; around 9.1% belongs to the top ten. The time point denotes: pre-treatment baseline. Sequenced material: blood, taken from a patient treated with checkpoint blockade. The receptors were gathered from a human donor with melanoma.

The chain links TRBV7-8 to TRBJ2-1, with TRBD1 matching 7 bases. The ends lost 2 bases at V and 8 bases at J; junction bases unmatched: 9. Germline CDR1 SGHVS, CDR2 FQNEAQ. The CDR3 has 15 amino acids. CDR3 in amino acids: CASSLWTGEGDEQFF. For the CDR3, the DNA is TGTGCCAGCAGCTTATGGACAGGCGAAGGGGATGAGCAGTTCTTC.

The J gene is TRBJ1-6, the V gene TRBV28, with TRBD1 as a possible D gene (6 bases). The CDR3 contains 16 residues. Germline V gene lookup returns CDR1 MDHEN and CDR2 SYDVKM. V was shortened by 6 bases and J by 0 bases, with 12 bases between the two germline ends. This CDR3 is CASRKGVSSYNSPLHF. Written as DNA, the CDR3 is TGTGCCAGCAGGAAGGGGGTCAGCTCCTATAATTCACCCCTCCACTTT.

V usage is TRBV2 and J usage is TRBJ2-5; D gene unclear. CDR1 and CDR2 (germline): SNHLY, FYNNEI. V lost 11 bases, J lost 2 bases, and 6 bases lay in between. The CDR3 is 10 residues long. CDR3 DNA: TGTGCCTCCACTCAAGAGACCCAGTACTTC. This translates into CASTQETQYF. The full variable domain, rest sourced from reference TRBV2 and TRBJ2-5, is EPEVTQTPSHQVTQMGQEVILRCVPISNHLYFYWYRQILGQKVEFLVSFYNNEISEKSEIFDDQFSVERPDGSNFTLKIRSTKLEDSAMYFCASTQETQYFGPGTRLLVL.

The chain has TRBV7-9 and TRBJ2-2, with TRBD2 identical over 15 bases. V was clipped by 1 base and J by 4 bases; unmatched bases: 7. The germline gives CDR1 SEHNR, CDR2 FQNEAQ (reference sequence). The CDR3 covers 19 residues. Written as DNA, the CDR3 is TGTGCCAGCAGCTTAGTGCGGACTAGCGGGAGGGACTCCACCGGGGAGCTGTTTTTT. Protein: CASSLVRTSGRDSTGELFF.

The rearrangement uses TRBV7-9 and TRBJ1-2; D is perhaps TRBD1 (6 bases). V was clipped by 8 bases and J by 4 bases, with 17 bases between them. Per germline, CDR1 SEHNR and CDR2 FQNEAQ (reference sequence). The CDR3 spans 14 residues. Here the CDR3 reads CASSHSAGAYGYTF. The CDR3, as DNA: TGTGCCAGCTCTCATTCAGCAGGGGCCTATGGCTACACCTTC.

The chain couples TRBV2 to TRBJ2-1, with no clear D. The CDR3 sequence is 13 residues long. CDR1 and CDR2 from the germline V gene are SNHLY and FYNNEI. V dropped 3 bases and J dropped 9 bases, with 12 bases sitting between them. CDR3: CASSEVARGEQFF. CDR3 bases: TGTGCCAGCAGTGAGGTGGCTAGAGGTGAGCAGTTCTTC.

V usage is TRBV4-1 and J usage is TRBJ2-3; weak D call: TRBD2 (6 bases). Trimming removed 4 bases from V and 1 base from J, with 18 bases in between. The CDR3 spans 17 residues. Germline CDR1 MGHRA, CDR2 YSYEKL. CDR3: CASSRLSQRARTDTQYF. The CDR3, as DNA: TGCGCCAGCAGCCGCCTCTCCCAGCGGGCCCGCACAGATACGCAGTATTTT.

The chain recombines TRBV19 with TRBJ1-1; D is undetermined. Trimming took 0 bases from V and 10 from J, leaving 15 bases between them. From germline, CDR1 is LNHDA and CDR2 SQIVND (reference sequence). This CDR3 region has 14 residues. The CDR3 coding sequence is TGTGCCAGTAGTATAGATCACGCGACGGTTGGAGCTTTCTTT. This encodes CASSIDHATVGAFF.

The chain combines TRBV6-5 with TRBJ1-2; tentatively, D is TRBD1 (5 bases). Germline lookup yields CDR1 MNHEY and CDR2 SVGAGI. The CDR3 is 13 residues long. Trimming pared 4 bases from V and 8 bases from J, leaving 14 bases between. CDR3 coding DNA: TGTGCCAGCAGTTGGGGGGAAAGTGGAGGCTACACCTTC. As protein: CASSWGESGGYTF.

This rearrangement joins TRBV5-1 to TRBJ2-3, with 7 bases identical to TRBD1. From germline, CDR1 is SGHRS and CDR2 YFSETQ. V shed 5 bases and J 2 bases; nucleotides not matched to a gene: 8. This CDR3 region has 15 residues. DNA for the CDR3: TGCGCCAGCAGGCCGACAGGGCTATCCACAGATACGCAGTATTTT. Encoded protein: CASRPTGLSTDTQYF.

This clone was observed a few times. CDR3: CAWSQPGQGDQPQHF. In nucleotides, the CDR3 is TGTGCCTGGAGCCAGCCGGGACAGGGCGACCAGCCCCAGCATTTT. The chain links TRBV30 to TRBJ1-5; 9 bases align to TRBD1. Per the germline V gene, CDR1 is GTSNPN and CDR2 is SVGIG (reference sequence). There are 15 residues in the CDR3. The junction had 10 bases not matched to a gene; V was cut back by 3 bases and J by 7 bases.

This clone appeared a single time. The chain has TRBV6-5 and TRBJ1-3; 7 bases are a match to TRBD1. The CDR3 length is 15 residues. V was clipped by 2 bases and J by 4 bases; unmatched bases: 5. The germline CDR1 and CDR2 sequences are MNHEY and SVGAGI. CDR3 bases: TGTGCCAGCAGTTACAATCCGGGACAGGGAAACACCATATATTTT. As protein: CASSYNPGQGNTIYF.

This chain uses TRBV6-5 with TRBJ1-1; D remains unclear. The CDR3 has 14 amino acids. V lost 0 bases to trimming and J lost 4 bases, with 9 bases between them. Per the germline V gene, CDR1 is MNHEY and CDR2 is SVGAGI. The CDR3 DNA sequence: TGTGCCAGCAGTTACTCAAGTAGCGGCACTGAAGCTTTCTTT. Protein sequence: CASSYSSSGTEAFF.

The chain recombines TRBV5-1 with TRBJ2-5; no clear D. The CDR3 has 14 amino acids. Per the germline V gene, CDR1 is SGHRS and CDR2 is YFSETQ. V was clipped by 0 bases and J by 1 base, with 7 bases between them. CDR3 loop: CASSLVSGQETQYF. The CDR3 DNA sequence: TGCGCCAGCAGCTTGGTGAGTGGCCAAGAGACCCAGTACTTC.

The rearrangement links TRBV30 to TRBJ1-1; D is unresolved. V was pared by 0 bases and J by 4 bases, with 3 bases between. Per germline, CDR1 GTSNPN and CDR2 SVGIG (reference sequence). The CDR3 is made up of 11 amino acids. In nucleotides, the CDR3 is TGTGCCTGGAGTGTACTCACTGAAGCTTTCTTT. Its protein product is CAWSVLTEAFF.

V usage is TRBV6-5 and J usage is TRBJ1-3; D gene unclear. This CDR3 is built from 16 residues. Germline V gene sequence: CDR1 MNHEY, CDR2 SVGAGI. The V end lost 0 bases, the J end lost 0 bases, and 9 bases lay between the germline ends. The CDR3 spells CASSYSADGSGNTIYF. CDR3 nucleotides: TGTGCCAGCAGTTACTCGGCCGACGGCTCTGGAAACACCATATATTTT.